Listed below are T cell receptor beta chains from one sample, sequenced in a study of regulatory T cells in long-lasting Graves disease. A single record per CDR3 protein comes from TCRdb applying MiXCR to the multiplex PCR reads. Of roughly 560,000 distinct CDR3 sequences listed, more than 10% were seen once; the top ten hold more than 8%. A further study also used this sample, focusing on T cells in Graves' hyperthyroidism and ophthalmopathy.

The specimen comprised peripheral blood mononuclear cells (PBMCs), sampled at new diagnosis, from a patient treated with antithyroid drugs. Source of these receptors: a woman aged 30 to 39 with Graves disease. Each CDR3 is given with its conserved first and last residue. A D gene is named only where the DNA matches it firmly. The size of a clone is reported for some rows only, either as once, few or many, or as a class for expanded clones.

V gene: TRBV20-1
J gene: TRBJ2-3
clone size: -
D gene: TRBD2
CDR3 DNA: TGCAGTGCTAGCGAGGTGGGGCAAGCTAGCGGGGCGGATACGCAGTATTTT
CDR3 protein: CSASEVGQASGADTQYF

V gene: TRBV7-9
J gene: TRBJ1-1
clone size: few
D gene: -
CDR3 DNA: TGTGCCAGCAGGGACCGTCGGGCTACGAACACTGAAGCTTTCTTT
CDR3 protein: CASRDRRATNTEAFF

V gene: TRBV9
J gene: TRBJ2-2
clone size: few
D gene: -
CDR3 DNA: TGTGCCAGCAGCGTAACATCCGCGAACACCGGGGAGCTGTTTTTT
CDR3 protein: CASSVTSANTGELFF

V gene: TRBV11-2
J gene: TRBJ2-7
clone size: many
D gene: TRBD2
CDR3 DNA: TGTGCCAGCAGCTTAGGTGATGTGGGGAGGGGCTACGAGCAGTACTTC
CDR3 protein: CASSLGDVGRGYEQYF

V gene: TRBV7-2
J gene: TRBJ2-5
clone size: many
D gene: -
CDR3 DNA: TGTGCCAGCAGCTTAGATTGGGAGACCCAGTACTTC
CDR3 protein: CASSLDWETQYF

V gene: TRBV7-8
J gene: TRBJ1-4
clone size: many
D gene: -
CDR3 DNA: TGTGCCAGCAGCTTACTTTTCCCCGGTGAAAAACTGTTTTTT
CDR3 protein: CASSLLFPGEKLFF

V gene: TRBV12-3/TRBV12-4
J gene: TRBJ2-6
clone size: many
D gene: -
CDR3 DNA: TGTGCCAGCAGTTTATGGGGGACGAGGGCCAACGTCCTGACTTTC
CDR3 protein: CASSLWGTRANVLTF

V gene: TRBV4-2
J gene: TRBJ2-7
clone size: many
D gene: -
CDR3 DNA: TGTGCCAGCAGCCAAGGCGCAGCCTTAGCCTACGAGCAGTACTTC
CDR3 protein: CASSQGAALAYEQYF

V gene: TRBV30
J gene: TRBJ1-2
clone size: many
D gene: TRBD1
CDR3 DNA: TGTGCCTGGATATGGCGGTGGGACAGGACCTATGGCTACACCTTC
CDR3 protein: CAWIWRWDRTYGYTF

V gene: TRBV20-1
J gene: TRBJ2-1
clone size: many
D gene: TRBD2
CDR3 DNA: TGCAGTGCTAGACCACCGGGACTAGCGGTTTACAATGAGCAGTTCTTC
CDR3 protein: CSARPPGLAVYNEQFF

V gene: TRBV11-3
J gene: TRBJ1-1
clone size: many
D gene: -
CDR3 DNA: TGTGCCAGCAGGAAAGGGGGGCCCTACACTGAAGCTCTCTTT
CDR3 protein: CASRKGGPYTEALF

V gene: TRBV29-1
J gene: TRBJ1-2
clone size: many
D gene: -
CDR3 DNA: TGCAGCGTCGGACAGTCTAACTATGGCTACACCTTC
CDR3 protein: CSVGQSNYGYTF

V gene: TRBV27
J gene: TRBJ2-3
clone size: -
D gene: TRBD1
CDR3 DNA: TGTGCCAGCAGTGCCGGGACAGGGCACACAGATACGCAGTATTTT
CDR3 protein: CASSAGTGHTDTQYF

V gene: TRBV4-3
J gene: TRBJ2-3
clone size: few
D gene: -
CDR3 DNA: TGCGCCAGCAGCCAAGCTGGGGGCACAGATACGCAGTATTTT
CDR3 protein: CASSQAGGTDTQYF

V gene: TRBV30
J gene: TRBJ1-1
clone size: many
D gene: -
CDR3 DNA: TGTGCCTGGAGCCTATTAGGGGGGGAAGCTTTCTTT
CDR3 protein: CAWSLLGGEAFF

V gene: TRBV5-6
J gene: TRBJ2-7
clone size: few
D gene: -
CDR3 DNA: TGTGCCAGCAGCCCTCCCCCCGGACTAAGGCGCGAGCAGTACTTC
CDR3 protein: CASSPPPGLRREQYF

V gene: TRBV2
J gene: TRBJ2-2
clone size: many
D gene: -
CDR3 DNA: TGTGCCAGCAGTGCGGGTAGCCTCGGGGTCGGGGAGCTGTTTTTT
CDR3 protein: CASSAGSLGVGELFF

V gene: TRBV6-1
J gene: TRBJ1-2
clone size: -
D gene: -
CDR3 DNA: TGTGCCAGCAGTAATATACAGGGACGTGGCTACACCTTC
CDR3 protein: CASSNIQGRGYTF

V gene: TRBV14
J gene: TRBJ2-1
clone size: -
D gene: -
CDR3 DNA: TGTGCCAGCAGCCCCCTAAAGGGGGCCTACAATGAGCAGTTCTTC
CDR3 protein: CASSPLKGAYNEQFF

V gene: TRBV7-9
J gene: TRBJ2-1
clone size: few
D gene: -
CDR3 DNA: TGTGCCAGCAGCCGCCCCAAAGATCTGCCCTACAATGAGCAGTTCTTC
CDR3 protein: CASSRPKDLPYNEQFF

V gene: TRBV6-2/TRBV6-3
J gene: TRBJ2-7
clone size: -
D gene: TRBD1
CDR3 DNA: TGTGCCAGCAGTTACTCGATGGGCAGGACAGGCGAGCAGTACTTC
CDR3 protein: CASSYSMGRTGEQYF

V gene: TRBV28
J gene: TRBJ2-4
clone size: few
D gene: -
CDR3 DNA: TGTGCCAGCACCGCAAGGTCCGGGGGTAAGGGAAACATTCAGTACTTC
CDR3 protein: CASTARSGGKGNIQYF

V gene: TRBV13
J gene: TRBJ2-1
clone size: many
D gene: -
CDR3 DNA: TGTGCCAGCAGCTTTCGCAATGAGCAGTTCTTC
CDR3 protein: CASSFRNEQFF

V gene: TRBV24-1
J gene: TRBJ2-3
clone size: -
D gene: -
CDR3 DNA: TGTGCCACCAATTTAGGGGGCACAGATACGCAGTATTTT
CDR3 protein: CATNLGGTDTQYF

V gene: TRBV20-1
J gene: TRBJ2-7
clone size: many
D gene: -
CDR3 DNA: TGCAGTGCTCCGGGGGCGGGCTACGAGCAGTACTTC
CDR3 protein: CSAPGAGYEQYF

V gene: TRBV28
J gene: TRBJ2-1
clone size: few
D gene: TRBD2
CDR3 DNA: TGTGCCAGCAGCACGGGACTAGAGGTCAATGAGCAGTTCTTC
CDR3 protein: CASSTGLEVNEQFF

V gene: TRBV12-3/TRBV12-4
J gene: TRBJ2-7
clone size: many
D gene: -
CDR3 DNA: TGTGCCAGCACCCTAAATTATCGGGAGCAGTACTTC
CDR3 protein: CASTLNYREQYF

V gene: TRBV20-1
J gene: TRBJ1-2
clone size: few
D gene: -
CDR3 DNA: TGCAGTGCTAGAGACTCGGCTGCGGGGGGCTATGGCTACACCTTC
CDR3 protein: CSARDSAAGGYGYTF

V gene: TRBV6-2/TRBV6-3
J gene: TRBJ1-5
clone size: few
D gene: -
CDR3 DNA: TGTGCCAGCAGAACCGGGTCTTCGGTGAGCAATCAGCCCCAGCATTTT
CDR3 protein: CASRTGSSVSNQPQHF

V gene: TRBV7-9
J gene: TRBJ2-1
clone size: many
D gene: TRBD2
CDR3 DNA: TGTGCCAGCACCGCGGGAGCCCCGCTCGGCGAGCAGTTCTTC
CDR3 protein: CASTAGAPLGEQFF

V gene: TRBV28
J gene: TRBJ2-7
clone size: -
D gene: TRBD2
CDR3 DNA: TGTGCCAGCAGGTGGGGACTAGCGGGGCCGCTGGCGTACTTC
CDR3 protein: CASRWGLAGPLAYF

V gene: TRBV20-1
J gene: TRBJ2-3
clone size: few
D gene: TRBD1
CDR3 DNA: TGCAGTGCCCTCGGGACAGGGGGCGATACTGTCACAGATACGCAGTATTTT
CDR3 protein: CSALGTGGDTVTDTQYF

V gene: TRBV9
J gene: TRBJ2-7
clone size: -
D gene: -
CDR3 DNA: TGTGCCAGCAGCGTAGACTCCGGGTCCTACGAGCAGTACTTC
CDR3 protein: CASSVDSGSYEQYF

V gene: TRBV5-1
J gene: TRBJ1-2
clone size: -
D gene: TRBD1
CDR3 DNA: TGCGCCAGCAGCTCGGGCAAAAAACAGGGGGCGACTAACTATGGCTACACCTTC
CDR3 protein: CASSSGKKQGATNYGYTF

V gene: TRBV30
J gene: TRBJ1-3
clone size: many
D gene: -
CDR3 DNA: TGTGCCTGGCCCTATCACGGGTCGTCTGGAAACACCATATATTTT
CDR3 protein: CAWPYHGSSGNTIYF

V gene: TRBV27
J gene: TRBJ1-4
clone size: -
D gene: -
CDR3 DNA: TGTGCCAGCAGTTTGAGTTTTACAGGGGAAAAACTGTTTTTT
CDR3 protein: CASSLSFTGEKLFF

V gene: TRBV28
J gene: TRBJ1-2
clone size: many
D gene: -
CDR3 DNA: TGTGCCAGCAGTTTATTCGCAGAGGATGGCTACACCTTC
CDR3 protein: CASSLFAEDGYTF

V gene: TRBV4-1
J gene: TRBJ2-1
clone size: many
D gene: -
CDR3 DNA: TGCGCCAGCAGCCAAGGGGGGCTTCTCCTCCGCAACAATGAGCAGTTCTTC
CDR3 protein: CASSQGGLLLRNNEQFF

V gene: TRBV6-5
J gene: TRBJ2-1
clone size: many
D gene: TRBD2
CDR3 DNA: TGTGCCAGCAGTTTGGCCCCCGGGGCGGGAGCATTAGATGAGCAGTTCTTC
CDR3 protein: CASSLAPGAGALDEQFF

V gene: TRBV6-2/TRBV6-3
J gene: TRBJ2-3
clone size: -
D gene: -
CDR3 DNA: TGTGCCAGCAGTTACGCTGCCACCTCCACAGATACGCAGTATTTT
CDR3 protein: CASSYAATSTDTQYF

V gene: TRBV12-3/TRBV12-4
J gene: TRBJ2-3
clone size: many
D gene: TRBD2
CDR3 DNA: TGTGCCAGCAGTGCTAGCGGGAGTACAGATACGCAGTATTTT
CDR3 protein: CASSASGSTDTQYF

V gene: TRBV7-2
J gene: TRBJ1-4
clone size: -
D gene: TRBD1
CDR3 DNA: TGTGCCAGCAGCTTGGTAACAGGGGTGACTAATGAAAAACTGTTTTTT
CDR3 protein: CASSLVTGVTNEKLFF

V gene: TRBV28
J gene: TRBJ2-1
clone size: many
D gene: -
CDR3 DNA: TGTGCCAGCAGACGGGCCAGCTCCTACAATGAGCAGTTCTTC
CDR3 protein: CASRRASSYNEQFF

V gene: TRBV2
J gene: TRBJ2-1
clone size: -
D gene: TRBD1
CDR3 DNA: TGTGCCAGCAGTCGGCAGGGGGCTATTAATGAGCAGTTCTTC
CDR3 protein: CASSRQGAINEQFF

V gene: TRBV6-5
J gene: TRBJ2-5
clone size: -
D gene: -
CDR3 DNA: TGTGCCAGCAGTTACTCGGGGGGCGCGGGGACCCAGTACTTC
CDR3 protein: CASSYSGGAGTQYF

V gene: TRBV10-2
J gene: TRBJ1-2
clone size: many
D gene: -
CDR3 DNA: TGCGCCAGCAGTGTCGGGATGAACTATGGCTACACCTTC
CDR3 protein: CASSVGMNYGYTF

V gene: TRBV18
J gene: TRBJ2-1
clone size: -
D gene: -
CDR3 DNA: TGTGCCAGATCTCTTTCGGTGGGAGCTAGGGACAATGAGCAGTTCTTC
CDR3 protein: CARSLSVGARDNEQFF

V gene: TRBV19
J gene: TRBJ1-2
clone size: -
D gene: -
CDR3 DNA: TGTGCCAGCAATGGGGGGGCCGGCTACACCTTC
CDR3 protein: CASNGGAGYTF

V gene: TRBV20-1
J gene: TRBJ2-7
clone size: few
D gene: TRBD2
CDR3 DNA: TGCAGTGGGACCGGGACTAGCGGTCCCTACGAGCAGTACTTC
CDR3 protein: CSGTGTSGPYEQYF

V gene: TRBV6-5
J gene: TRBJ2-5
clone size: many
D gene: TRBD1
CDR3 DNA: TGTGCCAGCAGTTCCTGGCCAGGGGGAAAAGAGACCCAGTACTTC
CDR3 protein: CASSSWPGGKETQYF